This T cell receptor beta chain emerged from a study of T cell responses to AZD1222 COVID-19 vaccine. In the case of this clone: Its specificity is unknown.

General study findings and limits: The study identified only 6 or 7 AZD1222 recipients as seropositive at baseline. Only after the peak T cell response were repertoires sampled. Researchers report vaccine-associated CD4 TCRs spanning spike, with dominance at 160-218 and 743-854.

Sequenced by immunoSEQ multiplex PCR; TCRdb stores in-frame clones only, minus some. The sample has around 180,000 clones; 90% are singletons. CDR3 length equals 12 residues. Between the trimmed V and J ends, which lost 1 base and 7 bases, there was a span of 5 bases. The genes are TRBV12-3 or TRBV12-4 and TRBJ2-1; D not resolved. The sequences come from peripheral blood, collected on day 0 of AZD1222 vaccination. The receptor was isolated from an adult in good health. CDR3 coding DNA: TGTGCCAGCAGTTTAGGCACAAATGAGCAGTTCTTC. Protein product: CASSLGTNEQFF.